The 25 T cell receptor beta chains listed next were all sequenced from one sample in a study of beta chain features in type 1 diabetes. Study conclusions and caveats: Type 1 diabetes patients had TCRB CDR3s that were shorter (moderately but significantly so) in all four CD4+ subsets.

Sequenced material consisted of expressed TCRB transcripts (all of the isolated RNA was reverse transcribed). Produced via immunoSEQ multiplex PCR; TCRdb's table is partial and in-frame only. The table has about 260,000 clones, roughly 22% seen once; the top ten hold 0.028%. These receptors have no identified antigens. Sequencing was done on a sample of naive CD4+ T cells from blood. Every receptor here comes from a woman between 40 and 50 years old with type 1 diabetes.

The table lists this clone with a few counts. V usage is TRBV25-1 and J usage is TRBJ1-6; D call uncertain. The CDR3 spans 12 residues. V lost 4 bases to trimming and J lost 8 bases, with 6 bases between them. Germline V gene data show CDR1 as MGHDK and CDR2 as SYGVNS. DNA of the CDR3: TGTGCCAGCAGTGGTCAGGATTCACCCCTCCACTTT. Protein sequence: CASSGQDSPLHF.

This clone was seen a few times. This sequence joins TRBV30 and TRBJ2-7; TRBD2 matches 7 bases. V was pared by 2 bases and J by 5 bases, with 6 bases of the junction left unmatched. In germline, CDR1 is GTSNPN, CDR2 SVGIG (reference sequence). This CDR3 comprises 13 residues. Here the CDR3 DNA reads TGTGCCTGGAGTCAGGCGGGAGCGAACGAGCAGTACTTC. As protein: CAWSQAGANEQYF.

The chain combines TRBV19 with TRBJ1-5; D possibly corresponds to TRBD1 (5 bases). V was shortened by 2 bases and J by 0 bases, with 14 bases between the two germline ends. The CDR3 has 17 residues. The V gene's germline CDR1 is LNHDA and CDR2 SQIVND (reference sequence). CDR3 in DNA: TGTGCCAGTAGTATACAAGACAGCTTGTATAGCAATCAGCCCCAGCATTTT. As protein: CASSIQDSLYSNQPQHF.

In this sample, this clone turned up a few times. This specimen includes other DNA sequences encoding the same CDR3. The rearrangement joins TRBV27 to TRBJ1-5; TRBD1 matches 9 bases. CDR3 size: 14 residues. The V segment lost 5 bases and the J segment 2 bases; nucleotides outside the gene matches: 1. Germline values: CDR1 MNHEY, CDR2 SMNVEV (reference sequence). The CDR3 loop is CASSRDRGNQPQHF. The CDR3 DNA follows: TGTGCCAGCAGTCGGGACAGGGGCAATCAGCCCCAGCATTTT.

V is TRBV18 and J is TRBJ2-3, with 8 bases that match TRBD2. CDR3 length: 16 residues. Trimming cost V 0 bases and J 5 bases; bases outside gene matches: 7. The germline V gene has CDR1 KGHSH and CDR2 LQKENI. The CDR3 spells CASSPPNGRAEDTQYF. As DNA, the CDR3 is TGTGCCAGCTCACCACCGAACGGGAGGGCTGAAGATACGCAGTATTTT.

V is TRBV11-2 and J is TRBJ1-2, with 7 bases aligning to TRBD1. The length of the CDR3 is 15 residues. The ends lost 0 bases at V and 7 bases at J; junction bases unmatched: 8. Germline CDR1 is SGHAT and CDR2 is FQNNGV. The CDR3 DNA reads TGTGCCAGCAGCTTAGACCAAAGGACAGGAGGTGGCTACACCTTC. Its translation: CASSLDQRTGGGYTF.

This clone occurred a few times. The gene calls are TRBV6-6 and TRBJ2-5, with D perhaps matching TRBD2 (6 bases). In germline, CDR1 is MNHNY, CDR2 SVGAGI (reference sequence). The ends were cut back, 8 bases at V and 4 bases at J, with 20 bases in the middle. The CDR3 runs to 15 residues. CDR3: CASLPDRRAGETQYF. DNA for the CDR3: TGTGCCAGCCTACCGGATCGGAGAGCGGGAGAGACCCAGTACTTC.

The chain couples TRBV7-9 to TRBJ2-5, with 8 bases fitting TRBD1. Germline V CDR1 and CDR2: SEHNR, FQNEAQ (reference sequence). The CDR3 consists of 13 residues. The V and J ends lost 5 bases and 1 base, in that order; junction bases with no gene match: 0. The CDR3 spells CASSTGGQETQYF. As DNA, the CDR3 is TGTGCCAGCAGCACAGGGGGCCAAGAGACCCAGTACTTC.

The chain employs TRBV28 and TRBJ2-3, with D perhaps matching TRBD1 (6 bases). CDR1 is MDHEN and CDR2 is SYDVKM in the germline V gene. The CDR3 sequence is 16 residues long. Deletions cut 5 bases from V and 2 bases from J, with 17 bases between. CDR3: CASSTFQDRDTDTQYF. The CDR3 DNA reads TGTGCCAGCAGTACGTTTCAGGACAGAGACACAGATACGCAGTATTTT.

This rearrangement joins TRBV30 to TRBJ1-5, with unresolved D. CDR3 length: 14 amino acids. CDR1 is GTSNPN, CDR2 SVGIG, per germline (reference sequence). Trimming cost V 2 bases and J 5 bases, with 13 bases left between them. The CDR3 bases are TGTGCCTGGAGTCTCTATACTCGGGATCAGCCCCAGCATTTT. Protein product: CAWSLYTRDQPQHF.

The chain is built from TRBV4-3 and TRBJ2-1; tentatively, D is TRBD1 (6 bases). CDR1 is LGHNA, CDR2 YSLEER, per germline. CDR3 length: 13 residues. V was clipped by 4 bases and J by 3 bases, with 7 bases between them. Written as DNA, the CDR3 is TGCGCCAGCAGCCCAGGGGACTACAATGAGCAGTTCTTC. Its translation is CASSPGDYNEQFF.

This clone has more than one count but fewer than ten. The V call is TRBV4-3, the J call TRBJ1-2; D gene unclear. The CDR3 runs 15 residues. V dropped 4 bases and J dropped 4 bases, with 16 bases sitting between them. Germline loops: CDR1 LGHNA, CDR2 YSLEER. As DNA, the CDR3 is TGCGCCAGCAGCCCCGAGGCCGTGACGCCCTATGGCTACACCTTC. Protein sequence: CASSPEAVTPYGYTF.

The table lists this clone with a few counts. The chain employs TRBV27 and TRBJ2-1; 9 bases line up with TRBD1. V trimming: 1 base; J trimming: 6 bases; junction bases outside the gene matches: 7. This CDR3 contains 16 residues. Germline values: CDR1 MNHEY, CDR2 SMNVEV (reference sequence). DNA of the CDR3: TGTGCCAGCAGTTTATGGGGACAGGGTCGGAGCAATGAGCAGTTCTTC. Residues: CASSLWGQGRSNEQFF.

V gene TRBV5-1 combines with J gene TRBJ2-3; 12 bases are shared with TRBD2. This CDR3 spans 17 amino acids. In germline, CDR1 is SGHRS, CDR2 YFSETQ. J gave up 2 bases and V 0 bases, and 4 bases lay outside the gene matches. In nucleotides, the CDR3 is TGCGCCAGCAGCTTGGCGGCTAGCGGGGGGGTCACAGATACGCAGTATTTT. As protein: CASSLAASGGVTDTQYF.

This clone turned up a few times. The CDR3 loop reads CASSHPAVFYGYTF. The CDR3 DNA follows: TGCGCCAGCAGCCACCCCGCAGTTTTCTATGGCTACACCTTC. The V and J genes are TRBV4-1 and TRBJ1-2; no reliable D call. V was cut by 3 bases and J by 4 bases, with 12 bases left in between. Germline CDR1 is MGHRA and CDR2 is YSYEKL. CDR3 size: 14 residues.

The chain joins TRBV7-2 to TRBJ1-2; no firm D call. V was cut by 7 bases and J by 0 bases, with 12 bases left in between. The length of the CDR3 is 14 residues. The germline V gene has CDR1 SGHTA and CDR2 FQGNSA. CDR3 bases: TGTGCCAGCAAATCAACAGAAACTAACTATGGCTACACCTTC. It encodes CASKSTETNYGYTF.

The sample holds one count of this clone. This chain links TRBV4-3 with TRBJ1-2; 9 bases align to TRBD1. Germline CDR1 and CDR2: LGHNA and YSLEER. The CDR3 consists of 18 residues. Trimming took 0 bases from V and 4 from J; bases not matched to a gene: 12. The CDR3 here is CASSQDQGQGPFTYGYTF. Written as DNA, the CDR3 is TGCGCCAGCAGCCAAGATCAGGGACAGGGCCCCTTTACCTATGGCTACACCTTC.

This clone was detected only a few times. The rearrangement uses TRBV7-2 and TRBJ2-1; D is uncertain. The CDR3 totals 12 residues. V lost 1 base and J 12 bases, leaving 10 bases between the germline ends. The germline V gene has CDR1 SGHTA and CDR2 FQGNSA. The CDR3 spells CASSLVEEVQFF. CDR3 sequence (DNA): TGTGCCAGCAGCTTAGTTGAAGAGGTGCAGTTCTTC.

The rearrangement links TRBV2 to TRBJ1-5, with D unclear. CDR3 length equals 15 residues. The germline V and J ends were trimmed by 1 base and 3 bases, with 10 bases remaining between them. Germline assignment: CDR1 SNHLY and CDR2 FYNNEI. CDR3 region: CASSEGGQPNQPQHF. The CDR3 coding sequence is TGTGCCAGCAGTGAAGGTGGGCAGCCCAATCAGCCCCAGCATTTT.

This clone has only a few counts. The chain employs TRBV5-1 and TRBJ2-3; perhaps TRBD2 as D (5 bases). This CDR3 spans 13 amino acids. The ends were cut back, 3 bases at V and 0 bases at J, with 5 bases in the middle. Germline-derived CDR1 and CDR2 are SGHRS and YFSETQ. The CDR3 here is CASSSSSTDTQYF. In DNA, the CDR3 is TGCGCCAGCAGCTCTAGCAGCACAGATACGCAGTATTTT.

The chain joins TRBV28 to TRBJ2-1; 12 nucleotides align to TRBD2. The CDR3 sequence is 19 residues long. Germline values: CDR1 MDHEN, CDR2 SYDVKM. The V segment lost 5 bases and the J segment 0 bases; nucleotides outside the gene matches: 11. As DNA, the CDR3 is TGTGCCAGCAGTGGGGGGACTAGCGGGTCTACTCGCTCCTACAATGAGCAGTTCTTC. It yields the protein CASSGGTSGSTRSYNEQFF.

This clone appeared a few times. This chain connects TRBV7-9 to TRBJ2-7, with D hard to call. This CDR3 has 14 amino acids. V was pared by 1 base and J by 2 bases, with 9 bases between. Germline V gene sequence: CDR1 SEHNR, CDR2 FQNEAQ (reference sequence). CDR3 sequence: CASSLDASPYEQYF. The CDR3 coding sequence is TGTGCCAGCAGCTTAGATGCGTCCCCCTACGAGCAGTACTTC.

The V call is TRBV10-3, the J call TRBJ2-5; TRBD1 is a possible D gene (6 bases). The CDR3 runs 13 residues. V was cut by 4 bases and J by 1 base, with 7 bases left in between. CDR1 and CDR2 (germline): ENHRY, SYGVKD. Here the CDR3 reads CAISGTAQETQYF. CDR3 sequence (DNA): TGTGCCATCAGTGGGACAGCCCAAGAGACCCAGTACTTC.

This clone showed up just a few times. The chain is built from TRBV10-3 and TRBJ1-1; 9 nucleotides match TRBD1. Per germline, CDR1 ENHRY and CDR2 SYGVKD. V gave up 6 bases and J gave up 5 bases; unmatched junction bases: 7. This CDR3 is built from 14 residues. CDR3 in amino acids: CAISQLQGATEAFF. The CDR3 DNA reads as TGTGCCATCAGCCAGTTACAGGGGGCGACTGAAGCTTTCTTT.

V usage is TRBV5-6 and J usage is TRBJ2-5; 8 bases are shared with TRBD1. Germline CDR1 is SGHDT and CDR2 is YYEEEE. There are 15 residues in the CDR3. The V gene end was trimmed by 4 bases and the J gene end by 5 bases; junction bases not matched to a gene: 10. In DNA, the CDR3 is TGTGCCAGCAGCCCCGGGACAGGCCAGGGGGAGACCCAGTACTTC. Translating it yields CASSPGTGQGETQYF.